One sample yielded the 17 T cell receptor beta chains listed below, sequenced in a study of T cells in women clearing cervical HPV infection. Clones were read by immunoSEQ multiplex PCR, and TCRdb kept only the in-frame ones, dropping some. The table lists more than 25,000 clones. Sequenced: blood buffy coat. The receptors were sampled from a woman aged 18 to 75 with a cervical HPV16 infection that either progressed to CIN3+ or cleared (not recorded which).

About this clone: The CDR3 extends 3 residues past the end of the read, so its final part is completed from the germline J gene. The V and J genes are TRBV18 and TRBJ2-7; TRBD2 agrees at 10 bases. Germline CDR1 and CDR2: KGHSH and LQKENI. V lost 3 bases, J lost 4 bases, and 6 bases stayed unmatched. The CDR3 has 15 amino acids. CDR3 in amino acids: CASSPASGRFYEQYF. The part of the CDR3 DNA that was read is TGTGCCAGCTCACCTGCTAGCGGGAGATTTTACGAG.

Worth noting for this clone: The read ends 3 residues shy of where the CDR3 ends; the end is completed using the germline J gene. The rearrangement joins TRBV7-2 to TRBJ1-1; D remains ambiguous. V shed 7 bases and J shed 5 bases, with 14 bases lying between them. The CDR3 loop spans 13 amino acids. Germline V lookup: CDR1 SGHTA, CDR2 FQGNSA. The covered CDR3 bases are TGTGCCAGCACCCCTTATCGGGGTACTGAA. Amino acid sequence: CASTPYRGTE. The whole CDR3 protein is CASTPYRGTEAFF.

As concerns this clone: The read stops 3 residues short of the end of the CDR3; the missing end is completed from the germline J gene. The gene calls are TRBV20-1 and TRBJ2-7; TRBD2 aligns across 8 bases. CDR3 size: 16 residues. Looked up from germline, CDR1 is DFQATT and CDR2 is SNEGSKA (reference sequence). With V trimmed by 5 bases and J by 4 bases, 16 bases remained unmatched. Partial CDR3 DNA: TGCAGTGCTCCCCGCCCCCGAAGCGGGAGCGGGTACGAG. As protein: CSAPRPRSGSGYE. The full CDR3 protein is CSAPRPRSGSGYEQYF.

This clone is called medium-sized based on its frequency. The CDR3 end falls 3 residues outside the read, so it is completed with the germline J gene. The chain carries TRBV7-2 and TRBJ1-4; TRBD1 agrees at 8 bases. CDR3 size: 15 residues. V lost 3 bases to trimming and J lost 7 bases; unmatched junction nucleotides: 7. The germline V gene has CDR1 SGHTA and CDR2 FQGNSA. The CDR3 spells CASSLSQGGSEKLFF. Incomplete CDR3 DNA: TGTGCCAGCAGCTTGTCACAGGGGGGTAGTGAAAAA.

The CDR3 region is CASSPGTGETQYF. The sequenced CDR3 bases are TGTGCCAGCTCACCCGGGACAGGGGAGACC. The chain has TRBV18 and TRBJ2-5; 9 positions agree with TRBD1. From the germline J gene comes the end of the CDR3, since the read stops 3 residues before it. Germline CDR1 and CDR2: KGHSH and LQKENI. The CDR3 covers 13 residues. Trimming cost V 3 bases and J 5 bases; bases outside gene matches: 1.

On this clone: The read ends 3 residues early relative to the CDR3; the germline J gene fills the gap. The chain couples TRBV18 to TRBJ2-3; the match to TRBD2 covers 11 bases. Germline CDR1 KGHSH, CDR2 LQKENI. Unmatched junction bases numbered 8, after V lost 4 bases and J lost 2 bases. The CDR3 covers 17 residues. The sequenced CDR3 bases are TGTGCCAGCTCACGATACGGGACTAGCGGCCTCACAGATACG. Translated, it gives CASSRYGTSGLTDT. The whole CDR3 protein is CASSRYGTSGLTDTQYF.

A word on this clone: Its ends do not fully match the called genes, so a read error is possible. The read ends 3 residues shy of where the CDR3 ends; the end is completed using the germline J gene. The rearrangement uses TRBV20-1 and TRBJ1-1; the D is unclear. Germline values: CDR1 DFQATT, CDR2 SNEGSKA (reference sequence). This CDR3 has 14 amino acids. The sequenced part of the CDR3 DNA is TGCAGTGCCAGAGAATCCGGGGTGAACACTGAA. This sequence encodes CSARESGVNTE. The entire CDR3 is CSARESGVNTEAFF.

Points on this clone: With the read ending 3 residues before the CDR3 end, the germline J gene is used to fill in that end. The chain combines TRBV19 with TRBJ2-2; no reliable D call. The germline V gene encodes CDR1 LNHDA and CDR2 SQIVND (reference sequence). The CDR3 has 15 amino acids. V shed 3 bases and J shed 0 bases, with 8 bases lying between them. The covered CDR3 bases are TGTGCCAGTAGTATTATTTCAGCGAACACCGGGGAG. Encoded protein: CASSIISANTGE. The whole CDR3 reads CASSIISANTGELFF.

Remarks on this clone: The read falls 3 residues short of the CDR3 end, and the missing part is taken from the germline J gene. The chain carries TRBV18 and TRBJ2-2, with D perhaps TRBD2 (5 bases). Germline values: CDR1 KGHSH, CDR2 LQKENI. This CDR3 contains 12 residues. CDR3 DNA, as far as it was read: TGTGCCAGCTCACCCGGGGAAGAAAAG. Amino acids: CASSPGEEK. The entire CDR3 reads CASSPGEEKLFF.

Of note for this clone: The read ends 3 residues before the CDR3 terminus; that terminus is restored from the germline J gene. This rearrangement joins TRBV7-3 to TRBJ2-7; tentatively, D is TRBD2 (7 bases). In germline, CDR1 is SGHTA, CDR2 FQGTGA. The ends were cut back, 5 bases at V and 3 bases at J, with 14 bases in the middle. This CDR3 is 14 amino acids long. CDR3 in amino acids: CASSRGGRGYEQYF. The covered CDR3 bases are TGTGCCAGCAGCAGGGGGGGCAGGGGCTACGAG. Full variable domain (outside the CDR3, taken from reference TRBV7-3 and TRBJ2-7): GAGVSQTPSNKVTEKGKYVELRCDPISGHTALYWYRQSLGQGPEFLIYFQGTGAADDSGLPNDRFFAVRPEGSVSTLKIQRTERGDSAVYLCASSRGGRGYEQYFGPGTRLTVT.

Of note for this clone: Read sequence stops 3 residues before the CDR3 end, and the germline J gene provides the missing end. The chain links TRBV6-1 to TRBJ2-5; 7 bases align to TRBD2. This CDR3 has 14 residues. From germline, CDR1 is MNHNS and CDR2 SASEGT. The V and J ends lost 4 bases and 6 bases, in that order; junction bases with no gene match: 8. The part of the CDR3 DNA that was read is TGTGCCAGCAGTGGACTTGGGGGGGATCAGACC. Protein product: CASSGLGGDQT. The entire CDR3 protein reads CASSGLGGDQTQYF.

As concerns this clone: The read ends 3 residues shy of where the CDR3 ends; the end is completed using the germline J gene. The chain joins TRBV7-9 to TRBJ1-6, with a possible D match to TRBD1 (5 bases). The CDR3 has 14 residues. Trimming stripped 1 base from V and 10 bases from J, with 11 bases between. CDR1 SEHNR and CDR2 FQNEAQ come from the germline V gene (reference sequence). The CDR3 is CASSLGRADSPLHF. CDR3 bases read: TGTGCCAGCAGCTTAGGCAGGGCAGACTCACCC.

Of note for this clone: The read finishes 3 residues shy of the CDR3 end, and the germline J gene is used to complete it. The chain carries TRBV6-2 or TRBV6-3 and TRBJ2-7; no clear D gene. The CDR3 has 12 residues. Looked up from germline, CDR1 is MNHEY and CDR2 is SVGEGT. V lost 3 bases to trimming and J lost 2 bases, with 5 bases between them. CDR3 DNA, as far as it was read: TGTGCCAGCAGTTATCTCCCCTACGAG. As protein: CASSYLPYE. The full CDR3 sequence reads CASSYLPYEQYF.

In regard to this clone: One end of the junction varies from germline; a read error may be responsible. The missing CDR3 end, 3 residues past where the read stops, is filled in from the germline J gene. The V gene is TRBV4-2, the J gene TRBJ1-4; TRBD1 matches at 7 bases. Looked up from germline, CDR1 is LGHNA and CDR2 is YNFKEQ. This CDR3 spans 18 amino acids. The sequenced CDR3 bases are TGCGCCAGCAGCCAAGGAGGGGGGAGGGGGCGGACTAATGAAAAA. This translates into CASSQGGGRGRTNEK. The entire CDR3 reads CASSQGGGRGRTNEKLFF.

About this clone: The read ends 3 residues before the CDR3 terminus; that terminus is restored from the germline J gene. V is TRBV13 and J is TRBJ1-3; D ambiguous. The CDR3 spans 17 residues. The germline gives CDR1 PRHDT, CDR2 FYEKMQ (reference sequence). V lost 2 bases to trimming and J lost 0 bases, with 14 bases between them. CDR3 sequence: CASSLFRGVSSGNTIYF. The DNA read from the CDR3 is TGTGCCAGCAGCTTATTTCGCGGAGTAAGCTCTGGAAACACC.

On this clone itself: One junction end disagrees with the germline gene, perhaps due to a read error. CDR3 amino acids: CASSQSRAYTGELFF. The part of the CDR3 DNA that was read is TGCGCCAGCAGCCAATCGAGGGCGTACACCGGGGAG. The chain carries TRBV4-2 and TRBJ2-2; possibly TRBD2 for D (5 bases). The sequenced fragment ends 3 residues before the CDR3 boundary, so the rest is inferred from the germline J gene. The CDR3 has 15 residues. Germline V gene data show CDR1 as LGHNA and CDR2 as YNFKEQ.

Turning to this clone: Sequencing ends 3 residues short of the CDR3 end; the germline J gene provides the rest. The chain is built from TRBV6-2 or TRBV6-3 and TRBJ2-3, with 9 bases identical to TRBD1. CDR3 length equals 16 residues. Germline CDR1 reads MNHEY; CDR2 reads SVGEGT. V gave up 7 bases and J gave up 3 bases; unmatched junction bases: 11. CDR3 DNA (partial): TGTGCCAGCACCTCTTTATGGGGACAGGGAACAGATACG. It specifies CASTSLWGQGTDT. In full, the CDR3 reads CASTSLWGQGTDTQYF.